A single T cell receptor (beta chain) is shown here with its context. Antigen specificity is unknown. These data belong to a study of cytomegalovirus exposure and HLA in healthy donors. Study-level points and caveats: A missense DCLRE1C variant was associated with V- and J-gene trimming of TCR beta chains in a later analysis, and an independent cohort replicated the association.

This CDR3 region has 16 residues. Germline CDR1 reads SEHNR; CDR2 reads FQNEAQ (reference sequence). The V and J ends lost 5 bases and 0 bases respectively, with 16 bases between them. Both 60 Vbeta primers and 13 Jbeta primers went into the PCR. Profiling relied on immunoSEQ multiplex PCR, and the TCRdb table lists in-frame clones only, not all of them. The sample records roughly 87,000 clones, 65% to 75% being singletons. This TCR derives from a man aged 60 to 69 in good health and CMV-seronegative. Material: PBMCs. This chain joins TRBV7-9 and TRBJ1-2; D is unclear. The CDR3, as DNA: TGTGCCAGCAGCCACCGCCGCGGGATCCCTAACTATGGCTACACCTTC. This encodes CASSHRRGIPNYGYTF. The variable domain in full, with the rest retrieved from reference TRBV7-9 and TRBJ1-2, is DTGVSQNPRHKITKRGQNVTFRCDPISEHNRLYWYRQTLGQGPEFLTYFQNEAQLEKSRLLSDRFSAERPKGSFSTLEIQRTEQGDSAMYLCASSHRRGIPNYGYTFGSGTRLTVV.